Each of the 2 T cell receptor beta chains below was sequenced from the same sample in a study of T-cell reconstitution after alpha-beta-depleted transplantation in children. Unique molecular identifiers were used to barcode this TCRbeta library. Each CDR3 protein is one row after TCRdb ran MiXCR on the PCR reads. Of about 870,000 distinct CDR3 sequences in the sample, 15% to 20% were seen once. This sample comprised PBMCs, mostly from graft donor cells, obtained 360 days after TCRalphabeta/CD19-depleted stem cell transplant. These receptors were collected from a male patient aged 10 to 17 who had a stem cell transplant for acute lymphoblastic leukemia, so the T cells may come from the graft donor.

The gene calls are TRBV7-2 and TRBJ1-1; 7 bases map to TRBD1. The V gene end was trimmed by 2 bases and the J gene end by 5 bases; junction bases not matched to a gene: 14. The germline gives CDR1 SGHTA, CDR2 FQGNSA. The CDR3 extends over 17 amino acids. The CDR3 spells CASSLMGTAVGRTEAFF. In nucleotides, the CDR3 is TGTGCCAGCAGCTTAATGGGGACAGCCGTTGGTAGAACTGAAGCTTTCTTT.

This clonotype was counted at least ten times. This chain uses TRBV12-3 or TRBV12-4 with TRBJ2-3; possible D gene TRBD1, 6 bases. There are 14 residues in the CDR3. V lost 7 bases and J lost 6, with 17 bases in between. CDR3 sequence (DNA): TGTGCCAGCATCGGGGTTACAGGGACCGATACGCAGTATTTT. It translates to CASIGVTGTDTQYF.